Below are 11 T cell receptor beta chains sequenced from a single sample in a study of PD-1 blockade in classical Hodgkin lymphoma. The data were produced by immunoSEQ multiplex PCR, yet TCRdb's version contains in-frame clones alone and is incomplete. Of 100,000 to 120,000 clones detected, approximately 90% appear once; the ten largest clones hold roughly 19%. This sample's time point: cycle 4 day 1 (C4D1), after more than 5 weeks of nivolumab. Each patient experienced a relapse that followed autologous stem cell transplantation, and brentuximab vedotin exposure varied. The sequences come from peripheral blood mononuclear cells (PBMCs), collected before the fourth cycle of nivolumab. The source is a human donor with classical Hodgkin lymphoma.

The chain is built from TRBV4-2 and TRBJ2-2; D not resolved. Per the germline V gene, CDR1 is LGHNA and CDR2 is YNFKEQ. The V gene lost 0 bases and the J gene lost 8 bases, with 7 bases spanning the gap. This CDR3 has 13 residues. The CDR3 spells CASSQDVRGELFF. CDR3 DNA: TGTGCCAGCAGCCAAGATGTTCGAGGGGAGCTGTTTTTT.

The chain's CDR3 is CATKEANYGYTF. The CDR3 nucleotides read TGTGCCACCAAGGAAGCTAACTATGGCTACACCTTC. V and J are TRBV6-6 and TRBJ1-2; no clear D. Trimming shortened V by 10 bases and J by 0 bases, and 9 bases separated the two germline ends. The CDR3 loop spans 12 amino acids. Germline-derived CDR1 and CDR2 are MNHNY and SVGAGI (reference sequence).

This chain joins TRBV5-6 and TRBJ1-4; 8 bases are shared with TRBD1. CDR1 SGHDT and CDR2 YYEEEE come from the germline V gene. The CDR3 is 15 amino acids. Trimming cost V 4 bases and J 4 bases; bases outside gene matches: 6. The CDR3 region is CASSLQQGGNEKLFF. CDR3 sequence (DNA): TGTGCCAGCAGCCTTCAACAGGGGGGTAATGAAAAACTGTTTTTT. The full variable domain, its missing parts supplied by reference TRBV5-6 and TRBJ1-4, is DAGVTQSPTHLIKTRGQQVTLRCSPKSGHDTVSWYQQALGQGPQFIFQYYEEEERQRGNFPDRFSGHQFPNYSSELNVNALLLGDSALYLCASSLQQGGNEKLFFGSGTQLSVL.

The J gene is TRBJ1-2, the V gene TRBV14; perhaps TRBD1 as D (5 bases). Germline CDR1 SGHDN, CDR2 FVKESK. The ends were cut back, 3 bases at V and 7 bases at J, with 15 bases in the middle. The CDR3 covers 14 residues. The CDR3 here is CASSHVVGAFGYTF. The CDR3 DNA sequence: TGTGCCAGCAGCCACGTAGTCGGGGCGTTTGGCTACACCTTC.

The chain couples TRBV5-1 to TRBJ2-5, with D possibly called TRBD1 or TRBD2 (5 bases each). The CDR3 runs 15 residues. V lost 3 bases and J 0 bases, leaving 12 bases between the germline ends. The germline gives CDR1 SGHRS, CDR2 YFSETQ. In DNA form, the CDR3 reads TGCGCCAGCAGCTGGGACGTGGGGGACCAAGAGACCCAGTACTTC. It codes for CASSWDVGDQETQYF.

V and J are TRBV6-5 and TRBJ2-7, with D possibly called TRBD1 or TRBD2 (6 bases each). Per germline, CDR1 MNHEY and CDR2 SVGAGI. Trimming left V 2 bases short and J 3 bases short, with 14 bases between. CDR3 size: 15 residues. CDR3 nucleotide sequence: TGTGCCAGCAGTTACGGGGGCCGGAGGGTCTACGAGCAGTACTTC. It yields the protein CASSYGGRRVYEQYF.

This chain connects TRBV2 to TRBJ2-5, with 9 bases that match TRBD1. Germline loops: CDR1 SNHLY, CDR2 FYNNEI. The length of the CDR3 is 15 residues. The V and J ends lost 5 bases and 4 bases, in that order; junction bases with no gene match: 8. The DNA of the CDR3 is TGTGCCAGCAGTCCTTGGACAGGGGTGGCAGAGACCCAGTACTTC. Amino acid sequence: CASSPWTGVAETQYF.

The chain combines TRBV16 with TRBJ1-2, with 7 positions matching TRBD1. CDR1 and CDR2 from the germline V gene are KGHSY and FQNENV. CDR3 size: 17 residues. With 0 bases clipped from V and 3 bases from J, the junction kept 10 bases outside the gene matches. Written as DNA, the CDR3 is TGTGCCAGCAGCCAATCCGCGGCAGGGGGTGGATACTATGGCTACACCTTC. This translates into CASSQSAAGGGYYGYTF. The variable domain in full, with the rest retrieved from reference TRBV16 and TRBJ1-2, is GEEVAQTPKHLVRGEGQKAKLYCAPIKGHSYVFWYQQVLKNEFKFLISFQNENVFDETGMPKERFSAKCLPNSPCSLEIQATKLEDSAVYFCASSQSAAGGGYYGYTFGSGTRLTVV.

The V gene is TRBV7-9, the J gene TRBJ1-1; perhaps TRBD1 as D (6 bases). V was clipped by 6 bases and J by 7 bases, with 18 bases between them. The CDR3 extends over 14 amino acids. From germline, CDR1 is SEHNR and CDR2 FQNEAQ (reference sequence). As DNA, the CDR3 is TGTGCCAGCAGTTCACAGGGCGCTCCGCTTGAAGCTTTCTTT. Its translation is CASSSQGAPLEAFF.

The J gene is TRBJ1-1, the V gene TRBV19; 8 nucleotides align to TRBD1. After removal of 4 bases from V and 7 bases from J, the junction contained 5 bases not matched to a gene. Per the germline V gene, CDR1 is LNHDA and CDR2 is SQIVND (reference sequence). The CDR3 is 13 amino acids. CDR3 in amino acids: CASSTGQGIEAFF. The CDR3 DNA reads TGTGCCAGTAGTACAGGACAGGGCATTGAAGCTTTCTTT. The entire variable domain, with the rest obtained from reference TRBV19 and TRBJ1-1, is as follows: DGGITQSPKYLFRKEGQNVTLSCEQNLNHDAMYWYRQDPGQGLRLIYYSQIVNDFQKGDIAEGYSVSREKKESFPLTVTSAQKNPTAFYLCASSTGQGIEAFFGQGTRLTVV.

The V call is TRBV30, the J call TRBJ2-6; D possibly matches TRBD1 or TRBD2 (5 bases each). The CDR3 contains 16 residues. Trimming took 6 bases from V and 1 from J, leaving 16 bases between them. The V gene's germline CDR1 is GTSNPN and CDR2 SVGIG (reference sequence). The CDR3 sequence is CACSGPPGSGANVLTF. CDR3 in DNA: TGTGCCTGTTCGGGACCGCCAGGGTCTGGGGCCAACGTCCTGACTTTC.